Listed here are 17 T cell receptor beta chains from one sample, sequenced in a study of T cell responses to AZD1222 COVID-19 vaccine. The assay was immunoSEQ multiplex PCR, and TCRdb's table has in-frame clones only and misses some. The sample includes tens of thousands of clones, 85% to 90% of them seen just once. The sequences come from peripheral blood, collected on day 0 of AZD1222 vaccination. The receptors stem from an adult in good health.

The rearrangement joins TRBV7-2 to TRBJ1-2; 12 bases line up with TRBD1. V trimming: 1 base; J trimming: 8 bases; junction bases outside the gene matches: 5. CDR3 length: 15 residues. Germline loops: CDR1 SGHTA, CDR2 FQGNSA. The CDR3 DNA reads as TGTGCCAGCAGCTTAGGTCGGGGACAGGGGGCCGGCTACACCTTC. Translated: CASSLGRGQGAGYTF. The full variable domain, its missing parts supplied by reference TRBV7-2 and TRBJ1-2, is GAGVSQSPSNKVTEKGKDVELRCDPISGHTALYWYRQSLGQGLEFLIYFQGNSAPDKSGLPSDRFSAERTGGSVSTLTIQRTQQEDSAVYLCASSLGRGQGAGYTFGSGTRLTVV.

The V gene is TRBV6-5, the J gene TRBJ2-1, with D possibly matching TRBD2 (6 bases). This CDR3 region has 15 residues. Per the germline V gene, CDR1 is MNHEY and CDR2 is SVGAGI. V lost 2 bases and J 9 bases, leaving 17 bases between the germline ends. The CDR3, as DNA: TGTGCCAGCAGTTACACGGGAGTCATATCCGGTGAGCAGTTCTTC. Its protein is CASSYTGVISGEQFF.

The chain combines TRBV5-4 with TRBJ2-5; D is ambiguous. V lost 4 bases, J lost 3 bases, and 13 bases lay in between. Per germline, CDR1 SGHNT and CDR2 YYREEE (reference sequence). The CDR3 runs 14 residues. CDR3 loop: CASSPRGVKETQYF. The CDR3 DNA follows: TGTGCCAGCAGCCCGCGTGGGGTGAAAGAGACCCAGTACTTC.

This clone was seen once. This chain connects TRBV2 to TRBJ1-2, with no clear D. This CDR3 has 14 amino acids. Trimming pared 6 bases from V and 0 bases from J, leaving 11 bases between. Germline CDR1 reads SNHLY; CDR2 reads FYNNEI. In DNA form, the CDR3 reads TGTGCCAGCAGCCAGATGAACCCTAACTATGGCTACACCTTC. This gives the protein CASSQMNPNYGYTF. Full variable domain (outside the CDR3, taken from reference TRBV2 and TRBJ1-2): EPEVTQTPSHQVTQMGQEVILRCVPISNHLYFYWYRQILGQKVEFLVSFYNNEISEKSEIFDDQFSVERPDGSNFTLKIRSTKLEDSAMYFCASSQMNPNYGYTFGSGTRLTVV.

V gene TRBV6-5 combines with J gene TRBJ1-2; weak D call: TRBD1 (5 bases). This CDR3 is built from 13 residues. The germline V gene encodes CDR1 MNHEY and CDR2 SVGAGI. Trimming left V 6 bases short and J 2 bases short, with 10 bases between. The CDR3 nucleotides are TGTGCCAGCAGCAATGACAGAAACTATGGCTACACCTTC. Residues: CASSNDRNYGYTF.

The genes are TRBV23-1 and TRBJ1-5; 11 bases match TRBD1. Being an ORF, TRBV23-1 has a function that is uncertain. V lost 3 bases, J lost 1 base, and 17 bases stayed unmatched. The CDR3 has 21 residues. In DNA form, the CDR3 reads TGCGCCAGCAGTCACTCACCTGGACAGGGGGCTGATGGATGGAGCAATCAGCCCCAGCATTTT. As protein: CASSHSPGQGADGWSNQPQHF.

The V call is TRBV25-1, the J call TRBJ1-4, with no clear D. The V end lost 4 bases, the J end lost 1 base, and 10 bases lay between the germline ends. Germline values: CDR1 MGHDK, CDR2 SYGVNS. The CDR3 runs to 15 residues. The CDR3 sequence: CASSVPGRTNEKLFF. CDR3 sequence (DNA): TGTGCCAGCAGTGTTCCAGGCCGAACTAATGAAAAACTGTTTTTT.

The CDR3: CASSPTGGGTGSYEQYF. As DNA, the CDR3 is TGTGCCAGCAGTCCCACCGGGGGGGGGACAGGCTCCTACGAGCAGTACTTC. The rearrangement joins TRBV28 to TRBJ2-7, with D perhaps TRBD1 or TRBD2 (8 bases each). The CDR3 covers 17 residues. V shed 5 bases and J shed 0 bases, with 20 bases lying between them. Germline V gene lookup returns CDR1 MDHEN and CDR2 SYDVKM.

The chain joins TRBV4-2 to TRBJ1-4; 10 bases line up with TRBD1. Germline CDR1 reads LGHNA; CDR2 reads YNFKEQ. This CDR3 has 20 amino acids. With 1 base clipped from V and 0 bases from J, the junction kept 11 bases outside the gene matches. CDR3 sequence (DNA): TGTGCCAGCAGCCAAGTGACAGGGGGCAAATTGGGTACAACTAATGAAAAACTGTTTTTT. Protein: CASSQVTGGKLGTTNEKLFF.

The V and J genes are TRBV5-4 and TRBJ2-3; D is unclear. Germline V gene data show CDR1 as SGHNT and CDR2 as YYREEE (reference sequence). The CDR3 has 15 residues. Between the trimmed V and J ends, which lost 4 bases and 0 bases, there was a span of 12 bases. CDR3 amino acids: CASSPWSWSTDTQYF. The CDR3 DNA reads TGTGCCAGCAGCCCCTGGAGCTGGAGCACAGATACGCAGTATTTT.

The chain recombines TRBV5-4 with TRBJ2-5, with a weak D call TRBD2 (5 bases). This CDR3 spans 15 amino acids. Germline assignment: CDR1 SGHNT and CDR2 YYREEE (reference sequence). V gave up 5 bases and J gave up 5 bases, with 19 bases separating them. In nucleotides, the CDR3 is TGTGCCAGCAGATCGGACTTTGGCGGGCGGGAGACCCAGTACTTC. It yields the protein CASRSDFGGRETQYF.

CDR3 sequence: CASSFTSGLNEQFF. CDR3 in DNA: TGTGCCAGCAGTTTCACTAGCGGACTTAATGAGCAGTTCTTC. The chain joins TRBV27 to TRBJ2-1, with 8 nucleotides matching TRBD2. CDR1 MNHEY and CDR2 SMNVEV come from the germline V gene (reference sequence). The CDR3 length is 14 residues. V lost 3 bases, J lost 7 bases, and 5 bases stayed unmatched.

This clone showed up just once. V and J are TRBV3-1 (or the pseudogene TRBV3-2) and TRBJ1-5; 7 bases align to TRBD1. The CDR3 length is 16 residues. The V gene end was trimmed by 1 base and the J gene end by 6 bases; junction bases not matched to a gene: 9. The germline gives CDR1 LGHDT, CDR2 YNNKEL (reference sequence). The CDR3 coding sequence is TGTGCCAGCAGCCAAGCCGTAAGGGGGCCTGGTCAGCCCCAGCATTTT. Protein product: CASSQAVRGPGQPQHF.

The chain combines TRBV4-1 with TRBJ2-7; no firm D call. Germline V gives CDR1 MGHRA, CDR2 YSYEKL. The CDR3 contains 13 residues. The ends were cut back, 3 bases at V and 6 bases at J, with 12 bases in the middle. The CDR3 loop is CASSHILSPEQYF. The CDR3 region has the DNA TGCGCCAGCAGCCACATTCTGTCACCCGAGCAGTACTTC.

The J gene is TRBJ1-3, the V gene TRBV19; a weak D match, TRBD1 (6 bases). Germline values: CDR1 LNHDA, CDR2 SQIVND (reference sequence). The V and J ends lost 7 bases and 1 base respectively, with 17 bases between them. The CDR3 has 16 residues. The chain's CDR3 is CASTPWGQPSGNTIYF. The CDR3 nucleotides read TGTGCCAGTACCCCATGGGGGCAGCCTTCTGGAAACACCATATATTTT.

This sequence joins TRBV6-5 and TRBJ2-1; 10 positions agree with TRBD2. The V and J ends lost 6 bases and 9 bases, in that order; junction bases with no gene match: 11. Germline CDR1 reads MNHEY; CDR2 reads SVGAGI. The CDR3 is 15 residues long. CDR3 loop: CASSPSGGAVGEQFF. CDR3 sequence (DNA): TGTGCCAGCAGCCCCAGCGGGGGGGCCGTTGGTGAGCAGTTCTTC.

This chain connects TRBV27 to TRBJ2-7, with TRBD2 matching 7 bases. Germline CDR1 MNHEY, CDR2 SMNVEV (reference sequence). Trimming took 7 bases from V and 0 from J; bases not matched to a gene: 9. This CDR3 spans 15 amino acids. For the CDR3, the DNA is TGTGCCAGCAACCCGACGGGGGGAGTCTCCTACGAGCAGTACTTC. It encodes CASNPTGGVSYEQYF.